This TCR beta chain was found in a study of molecular identifiers for immune sequencing clone quantification. TCRdb used MiXCR to reprocess the PCR reads, holding one entry per CDR3 protein. The sample consists of 15,000 to 20,000 distinct CDR3 sequences, about a fifth of them appearing once. This CDR3 spans 15 amino acids. V shed 5 bases, J shed 4 bases, and the junction held 7 bases outside the gene matches. Germline V gene lookup returns CDR1 LNHNV and CDR2 YYDKDF (reference sequence). Sequencing was carried out using naive CD8+ T cells from blood, with Jurkat cell RNA spiked in. Subset of the sample: FACS-sorted CD8+CD4-CCR7+CD45RA+ naive T cells. V usage is TRBV15 and J usage is TRBJ2-2; 7 positions agree with TRBD2. This TCR was recovered from a human donor in good health. Some libraries in this study had Jurkat cell RNA spiked in. The CDR3 sequence is CATSLGGRITGELFF. The CDR3, as DNA: TGTGCCACCAGCCTGGGAGGGAGGATCACCGGGGAGCTGTTTTTT.